Shown below are 15 T cell receptor beta chains from a single sample sequenced in a study of T cells in localized non-small cell lung cancer. Profiled with immunoSEQ multiplex PCR; TCRdb holds only in-frame clones, not every one. The sample gives roughly 40,000 clones, approximately 86% of which show up once; approximately 3.6% is in the top ten. Sequencing was performed on peripheral blood, taken before any cancer treatment. These receptor sequences come from a man aged 18 to 49 with stage I lung adenocarcinoma.

The genes are TRBV7-2 and TRBJ1-2; D is ambiguous. Germline loops: CDR1 SGHTA, CDR2 FQGNSA. The CDR3 sequence is 16 residues long. Trimming left V 1 base short and J 8 bases short, with 20 bases between. DNA of the CDR3: TGTGCCAGCAGCTTAGGGGGTCAGGAGGGTAGAAGCGGCTACACCTTC. As protein: CASSLGGQEGRSGYTF.

The DNA for the CDR3 is TGTGCCAGCAGTGTCACAGGATCTTATGGCTACACCTTC. Translating gives CASSVTGSYGYTF. The chain is built from TRBV6-1 and TRBJ1-2; a possible D gene is TRBD1 (5 bases). This CDR3 has 13 residues. Germline V CDR1 and CDR2: MNHNS, SASEGT. With 4 bases removed from V and 5 bases from J, the gap between germline ends came to 11 bases.

The table lists this clone with a count of one. The chain recombines TRBV10-3 with TRBJ2-1, with D hard to call. CDR3 size: 16 residues. V lost 0 bases and J lost 2, with 11 bases in between. From germline, CDR1 is ENHRY and CDR2 SYGVKD. The CDR3 is CAISESNQYPYNEQFF. In DNA form, the CDR3 reads TGTGCCATCAGTGAGTCGAATCAGTACCCCTACAATGAGCAGTTCTTC.

J is TRBJ1-1 and V is TRBV19; D unresolved. Germline V gives CDR1 LNHDA, CDR2 SQIVND (reference sequence). The V end was cut by 6 bases, the J end by 2 bases, with 16 bases between. The CDR3 runs to 15 residues. CDR3: CASSPPGFFNTEAFF. The DNA of the CDR3 is TGTGCCAGTAGCCCCCCTGGATTCTTTAACACTGAAGCTTTCTTT.

V is TRBV12-5 and J is TRBJ2-2; D unclear. The CDR3 length is 13 residues. The V end lost 6 bases, the J end lost 1 base, and 6 bases lay between the germline ends. Germline CDR1 is LGHNT and CDR2 is FRNRAP. In DNA form, the CDR3 reads TGTGCTAGTGGACGCTGGAACACCGGGGAGCTGTTTTTT. This encodes CASGRWNTGELFF.

The rearrangement joins TRBV11-3 to TRBJ2-1; 8 bases align to TRBD2. Germline V gene sequence: CDR1 SGHNT, CDR2 YENEEA. V shed 3 bases and J 3 bases; nucleotides not matched to a gene: 4. The CDR3 extends over 15 amino acids. In nucleotides, the CDR3 is TGTGCCAGCAGCTTGGCTAGCGGGTTCTACAATGAGCAGTTCTTC. Protein sequence: CASSLASGFYNEQFF.

This chain connects TRBV14 to TRBJ1-4; D possibly corresponds to TRBD1 (5 bases). V was shortened by 1 base and J by 4 bases, with 13 bases between the two germline ends. Per germline, CDR1 SGHDN and CDR2 FVKESK. The CDR3 runs to 16 residues. The CDR3 region is CASSQVDRGINEKLFF. The CDR3 DNA reads as TGTGCCAGCAGCCAAGTCGATAGGGGAATTAATGAAAAACTGTTTTTT.

The rearrangement uses TRBV7-9 and TRBJ1-2; D is unclear. Trimming took 5 bases from V and 4 from J, leaving 11 bases between them. CDR1 and CDR2 from the germline V gene are SEHNR and FQNEAQ (reference sequence). The CDR3 extends over 13 amino acids. CDR3 residues: CASSPPSAYGYTF. CDR3 nucleotides: TGTGCCAGCAGCCCGCCCTCGGCCTATGGCTACACCTTC.

This clone was recorded once. This rearrangement joins TRBV30 to TRBJ2-2; the match to TRBD1 covers 9 bases. With V trimmed by 6 bases and J by 6 bases, 11 bases remained unmatched. CDR1 GTSNPN and CDR2 SVGIG come from the germline V gene (reference sequence). CDR3 length: 15 amino acids. The CDR3 protein is CACLLRDRVAGELFF. CDR3 DNA sequence: TGTGCCTGCCTCCTCCGGGACAGGGTCGCCGGGGAGCTGTTTTTT.

This chain uses TRBV5-4 with TRBJ2-3; TRBD1 matches at 7 bases. CDR1 is SGHNT, CDR2 YYREEE, per germline (reference sequence). The J segment lost 0 bases and the V segment lost 4 bases, leaving 8 bases of the junction unmatched. The CDR3 consists of 16 residues. This chain's CDR3 is CASSPRTGTSTDTQYF. The CDR3, as DNA: TGTGCCAGCAGCCCCCGGACAGGAACTAGCACAGATACGCAGTATTTT.

The gene calls are TRBV6-6 and TRBJ1-1; D gene unclear. Germline lookup yields CDR1 MNHNY and CDR2 SVGAGI (reference sequence). V was clipped by 0 bases and J by 2 bases, with 4 bases between them. The CDR3 is 13 residues long. The CDR3 spells CASSYSENTEAFF. In DNA, the CDR3 is TGTGCCAGCAGTTACTCCGAAAACACTGAAGCTTTCTTT.

The genes are TRBV11-2 and TRBJ2-5; D is perhaps TRBD1 or TRBD2 (5 bases each). There are 17 residues in the CDR3. Germline values: CDR1 SGHAT, CDR2 FQNNGV. V was pared by 5 bases and J by 1 base, with 20 bases between. Here the CDR3 DNA reads TGTGCCAGCAGCAATACACGCCTCCGAGGGGCCCAAGAGACCCAGTACTTC. Its translation: CASSNTRLRGAQETQYF.

The chain is built from TRBV6-5 and TRBJ2-1; possibly TRBD1 for D (6 bases). This CDR3 spans 16 amino acids. Trimming pared 0 bases from V and 6 bases from J, leaving 15 bases between. Germline lookup yields CDR1 MNHEY and CDR2 SVGAGI. CDR3 in DNA: TGTGCCAGCAGTTACTCCTCGGGACATAAAACCAATGAGCAGTTCTTC. Protein product: CASSYSSGHKTNEQFF.

The chain links TRBV2 to TRBJ1-2; D remains ambiguous. The CDR3 is 13 amino acids. With 7 bases removed from V and 5 bases from J, the gap between germline ends came to 14 bases. CDR1 and CDR2 (germline): SNHLY, FYNNEI. The CDR3 bases are TGTGCCAGCACGCACCCTCTTTTATATGGCTACACCTTC. Protein sequence: CASTHPLLYGYTF.

The chain uses TRBV5-4 and TRBJ1-2; D is ambiguous. Trimming pared 1 base from V and 6 bases from J, leaving 10 bases between. CDR1 and CDR2 from the germline V gene are SGHNT and YYREEE (reference sequence). The CDR3 consists of 13 residues. The CDR3 sequence: CASSLYGRHGYTF. CDR3 DNA: TGTGCCAGCAGCTTGTACGGGCGGCATGGCTACACCTTC.